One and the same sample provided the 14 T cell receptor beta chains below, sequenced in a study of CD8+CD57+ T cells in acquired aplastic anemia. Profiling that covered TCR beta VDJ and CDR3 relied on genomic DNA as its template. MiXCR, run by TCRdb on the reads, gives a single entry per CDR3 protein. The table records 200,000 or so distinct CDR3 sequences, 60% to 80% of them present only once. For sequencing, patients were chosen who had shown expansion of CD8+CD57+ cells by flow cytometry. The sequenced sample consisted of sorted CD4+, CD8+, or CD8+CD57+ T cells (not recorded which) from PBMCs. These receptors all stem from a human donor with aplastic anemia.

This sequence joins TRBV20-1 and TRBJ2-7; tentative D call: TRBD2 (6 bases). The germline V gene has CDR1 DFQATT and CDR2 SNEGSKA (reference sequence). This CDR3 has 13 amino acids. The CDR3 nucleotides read TGCAGCGCACCCAGGGACTCCTTCTACGAGCAGTACTTC. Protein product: CSAPRDSFYEQYF.

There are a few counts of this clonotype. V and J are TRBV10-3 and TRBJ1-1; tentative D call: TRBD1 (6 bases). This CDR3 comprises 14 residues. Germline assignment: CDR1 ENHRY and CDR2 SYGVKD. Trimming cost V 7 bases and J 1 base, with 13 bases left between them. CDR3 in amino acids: CAITQKGGNTEAFF. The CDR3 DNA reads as TGTGCCATCACACAAAAAGGGGGGAACACTGAAGCTTTCTTT.

CDR3 residues: CASSSRDRGSDTQYF. In DNA form, the CDR3 reads TGTGCCAGCAGCTCCCGGGACAGGGGATCAGATACGCAGTATTTT. The rearrangement uses TRBV5-4 and TRBJ2-3; 10 bases map to TRBD1. Trimming took 3 bases from V and 4 from J; bases not matched to a gene: 5. This CDR3 is built from 15 residues. Germline-derived CDR1 and CDR2 are SGHNT and YYREEE (reference sequence). Together with reference TRBV5-4 and TRBJ2-3, the CDR3 gives the full variable domain: ETGVTQSPTHLIKTRGQQVTLRCSSQSGHNTVSWYQQALGQGPQFIFQYYREEENGRGNFPPRFSGLQFPNYSSELNVNALELDDSALYLCASSSRDRGSDTQYFGPGTRLTVL.

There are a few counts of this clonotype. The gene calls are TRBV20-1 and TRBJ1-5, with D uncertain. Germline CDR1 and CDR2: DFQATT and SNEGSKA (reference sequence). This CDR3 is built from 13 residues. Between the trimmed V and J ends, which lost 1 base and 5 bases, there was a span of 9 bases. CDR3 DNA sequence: TGCAGTGCTAGAGGGTCAGCCGATCAGCCCCAGCATTTT. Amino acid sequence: CSARGSADQPQHF.

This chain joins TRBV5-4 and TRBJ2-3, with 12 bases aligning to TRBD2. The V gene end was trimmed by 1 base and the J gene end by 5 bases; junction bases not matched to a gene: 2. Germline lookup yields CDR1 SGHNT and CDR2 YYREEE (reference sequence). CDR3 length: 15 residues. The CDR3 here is CASSLRLAGEDTQYF. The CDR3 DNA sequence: TGTGCCAGCAGCTTGAGACTAGCGGGGGAAGATACGCAGTATTTT.

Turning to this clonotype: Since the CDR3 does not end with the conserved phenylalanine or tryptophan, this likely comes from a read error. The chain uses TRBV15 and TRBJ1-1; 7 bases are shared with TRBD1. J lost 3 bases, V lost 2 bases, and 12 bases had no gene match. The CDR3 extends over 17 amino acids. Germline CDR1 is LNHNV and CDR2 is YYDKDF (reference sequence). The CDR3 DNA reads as TGTGCCACCAGCAGACCATTTCCGGGACAGACTCACACTGAAGCTTTCCTT. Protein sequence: CATSRPFPGQTHTEAFL.

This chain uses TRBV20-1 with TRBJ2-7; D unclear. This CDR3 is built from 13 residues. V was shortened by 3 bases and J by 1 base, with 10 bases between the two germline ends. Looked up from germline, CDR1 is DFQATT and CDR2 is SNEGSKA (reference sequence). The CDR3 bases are TGCAGTGCTAGCTCCGTTCAATCCTACGAGCAGTACTTC. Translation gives CSASSVQSYEQYF.

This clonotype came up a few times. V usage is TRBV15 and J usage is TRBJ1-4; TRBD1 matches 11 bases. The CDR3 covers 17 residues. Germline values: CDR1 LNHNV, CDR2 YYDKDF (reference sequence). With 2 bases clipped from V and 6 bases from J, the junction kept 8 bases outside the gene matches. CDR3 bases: TGTGCCACCAGCAGACCATTTCCGGGACAGGGGGATGAAAAACTGTTTTTT. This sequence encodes CATSRPFPGQGDEKLFF.

CDR3 bases: TGTGCCAGTAGTAGAGTAGGTGGGAGTTTGCATCAGCCCCAGCATTTT. Translation gives CASSRVGGSLHQPQHF. This rearrangement joins TRBV19 to TRBJ1-5; D not resolved. The ends were cut back, 4 bases at V and 5 bases at J, with 18 bases in the middle. The CDR3 consists of 16 residues. Germline CDR1 and CDR2: LNHDA and SQIVND (reference sequence).

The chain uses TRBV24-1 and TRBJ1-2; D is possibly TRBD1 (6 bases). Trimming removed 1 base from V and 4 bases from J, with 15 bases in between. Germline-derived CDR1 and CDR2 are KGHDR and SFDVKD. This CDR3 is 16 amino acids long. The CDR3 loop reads CATSDLWDNSIYGYTF. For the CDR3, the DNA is TGTGCCACCAGTGATTTATGGGACAACTCGATCTATGGCTACACCTTC.

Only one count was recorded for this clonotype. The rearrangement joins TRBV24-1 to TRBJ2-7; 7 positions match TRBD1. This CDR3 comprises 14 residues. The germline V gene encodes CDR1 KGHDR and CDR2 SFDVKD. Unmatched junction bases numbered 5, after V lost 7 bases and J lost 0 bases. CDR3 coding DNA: TGTGCCACCAGCCACCGGGACAGCTCCTACGAGCAGTACTTC. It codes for CATSHRDSSYEQYF.

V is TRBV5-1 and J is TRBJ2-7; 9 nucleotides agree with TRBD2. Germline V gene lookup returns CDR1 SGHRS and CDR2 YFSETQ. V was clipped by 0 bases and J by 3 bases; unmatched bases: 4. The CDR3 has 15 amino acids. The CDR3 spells CASSLVSGSHYEQYF. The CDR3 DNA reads TGCGCCAGCAGCTTGGTTAGCGGGAGTCACTACGAGCAGTACTTC.

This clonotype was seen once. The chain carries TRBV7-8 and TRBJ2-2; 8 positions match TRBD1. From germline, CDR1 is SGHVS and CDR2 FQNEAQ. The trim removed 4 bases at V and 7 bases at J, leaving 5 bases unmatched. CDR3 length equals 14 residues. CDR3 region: CASSYDRGLGELFF. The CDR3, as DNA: TGTGCCAGCAGCTACGACAGGGGCCTCGGGGAGCTGTTTTTT.

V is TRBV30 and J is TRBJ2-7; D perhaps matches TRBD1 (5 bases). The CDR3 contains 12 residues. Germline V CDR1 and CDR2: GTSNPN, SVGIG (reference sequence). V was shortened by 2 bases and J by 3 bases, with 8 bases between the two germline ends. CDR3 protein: CAWSRGGYEQYF. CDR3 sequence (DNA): TGTGCCTGGAGTAGGGGCGGCTACGAGCAGTACTTC.